Each of the 29 T cell receptor beta chains below was sequenced from the same sample in a study of cytomegalovirus exposure and HLA in healthy donors. A multiplex PCR was run with 60 Vbeta primers and 13 Jbeta primers. Libraries were prepared by immunoSEQ multiplex PCR; TCRdb keeps only in-frame clonotypes and omits some of them. The sample comprises 85,000 to 130,000 clones, 75% to 80% of which are singletons, and 5.8% rests with the top ten. Input material: PBMCs. Receptors were obtained from a man aged 55 to 69 in good health and CMV-seropositive.

V is TRBV11-2 and J is TRBJ1-2, with D perhaps TRBD1 (6 bases). V lost 5 bases and J lost 8, with 15 bases in between. The CDR3 contains 13 residues. Germline lookup yields CDR1 SGHAT and CDR2 FQNNGV. The CDR3 is CASSPGGPGGYTF. CDR3 in DNA: TGTGCCAGCAGCCCGGGGGGCCCGGGGGGCTACACCTTC.

The table lists this clone with a count of one. This chain links TRBV5-6 with TRBJ2-5, with 13 nucleotides matching TRBD2. The J call may be faulty, since TRBJ2-7 better matches the DNA end. The CDR3 sequence is 15 residues long. Germline CDR1 is SGHDT and CDR2 is YYEEEE. This chain's CDR3 is CASSFGLAGVVEQYF. The CDR3 coding sequence is TGTGCCAGCAGCTTCGGACTAGCGGGGGTGGTCGAGCAGTACTTC.

CDR3 amino acids: CASSLGQGTSPLHF. DNA for the CDR3: TGTGCCAGCAGCTTGGGACAGGGAACTTCACCCCTCCACTTT. The chain employs TRBV5-6 and TRBJ1-6; TRBD1 aligns across 7 bases. Germline CDR1 SGHDT, CDR2 YYEEEE. The CDR3 spans 14 residues. After removal of 0 bases from V and 9 bases from J, the junction contained 3 bases not matched to a gene.

This chain uses TRBV9 with TRBJ2-5; 8 bases map to TRBD2. This CDR3 has 16 amino acids. Unmatched junction bases numbered 9, after V lost 2 bases and J lost 3 bases. From germline, CDR1 is SGDLS and CDR2 YYNGEE. The CDR3 DNA reads TGTGCCAGCAGCGTCACCGGGACTAGGGGTAAAGAGACCCAGTACTTC. It specifies CASSVTGTRGKETQYF. The complete variable domain, with remaining parts taken from reference TRBV9 and TRBJ2-5, reads DSGVTQTPKHLITATGQRVTLRCSPRSGDLSVYWYQQSLDQGLQFLIQYYNGEERAKGNILERFSAQQFPDLHSELNLSSLELGDSALYFCASSVTGTRGKETQYFGPGTRLLVL.

The gene calls are TRBV4-1 and TRBJ1-2; the D gene is possibly TRBD1 (5 bases). The CDR3 contains 12 residues. Trimming left V 4 bases short and J 5 bases short, with 8 bases between. CDR1 is MGHRA and CDR2 is YSYEKL in the germline V gene. CDR3 region: CASSLDTYGYTF. The CDR3 coding sequence is TGCGCCAGCAGCCTGGACACGTATGGCTACACCTTC.

The chain uses TRBV7-8 and TRBJ1-3; D unresolved. Trimming shortened V by 7 bases and J by 2 bases, and 15 bases separated the two germline ends. In germline, CDR1 is SGHVS, CDR2 FQNEAQ. There are 15 residues in the CDR3. The CDR3 DNA reads TGTGCCAGCACCCACGGGAGAGTCGCTGGAAACACCATATATTTT. It is translated as CASTHGRVAGNTIYF.

This clone appeared a single time. The chain joins TRBV18 to TRBJ2-7, with 9 bases matching TRBD1. Looked up from germline, CDR1 is KGHSH and CDR2 is LQKENI. With V trimmed by 0 bases and J by 1 base, 1 base remained unmatched. The CDR3 extends over 15 amino acids. The CDR3 loop is CASSPPGQGSYEQYF. The CDR3, as DNA: TGTGCCAGCTCACCACCCGGACAGGGGTCCTACGAGCAGTACTTC.

The chain joins TRBV7-6 to TRBJ2-3; D remains ambiguous. Germline V gene lookup returns CDR1 SGHVS and CDR2 FNYEAQ. V was cut by 3 bases and J by 0 bases, with 16 bases left in between. The CDR3 runs 17 residues. The CDR3 nucleotides read TGTGCCAGCAGCTTTGGTGGCGGCAAGGCTAGCACAGATACGCAGTATTTT. This codes for CASSFGGGKASTDTQYF. Full variable domain (missing parts from reference TRBV7-6 and TRBJ2-3): GAGVSQSPRYKVTKRGQDVALRCDPISGHVSLYWYRQALGQGPEFLTYFNYEAQQDKSGLPNDRFSAERPEGSISTLTIQRTEQRDSAMYRCASSFGGGKASTDTQYFGPGTRLTVL.

The chain couples TRBV7-9 to TRBJ2-5; D unclear. The CDR3 sequence is 13 residues long. Germline CDR1 is SEHNR and CDR2 is FQNEAQ (reference sequence). The germline V and J ends were trimmed by 1 base and 4 bases, with 7 bases remaining between them. The CDR3 DNA follows: TGTGCCAGCAGCTTAGATCCGGGAGAGACCCAGTACTTC. Protein: CASSLDPGETQYF.

A word on this clone: The same CDR3 arises from other DNA sequences in this sample as well. This chain's CDR3 is CASSLASGTGELFF. In DNA, the CDR3 is TGTGCCAGCAGCTTAGCTAGCGGGACCGGGGAGCTGTTTTTT. This chain joins TRBV11-3 and TRBJ2-2; 8 bases align to TRBD2. The CDR3 extends over 14 amino acids. Germline loops: CDR1 SGHNT, CDR2 YENEEA. The V segment lost 1 base and the J segment 5 bases; nucleotides outside the gene matches: 0.

This clone was found once. The chain recombines TRBV7-9 with TRBJ2-1, with 13 bases lining up with TRBD2. The CDR3 consists of 18 residues. Germline CDR1 is SEHNR and CDR2 is FQNEAQ (reference sequence). V gave up 2 bases and J gave up 3 bases; unmatched junction bases: 7. CDR3 sequence (DNA): TGTGCCAGCAGCTTACCCGGGAGGACTAGCGGGGGCTACAATGAGCAGTTCTTC. Residues: CASSLPGRTSGGYNEQFF.

The V gene is TRBV9, the J gene TRBJ1-2; maybe TRBD1 (5 bases). V was cut by 0 bases and J by 7 bases, with 10 bases left in between. CDR3 length equals 13 residues. The germline V gene has CDR1 SGDLS and CDR2 YYNGEE. The chain's CDR3 is CASSVVGGGGYTF. CDR3 DNA sequence: TGTGCCAGCAGCGTAGTCGGGGGAGGTGGCTACACCTTC.

Turning to this clone: This specimen includes other DNA sequences encoding the same CDR3. The chain has TRBV7-9 and TRBJ1-2, with 7 bases matching TRBD1. The CDR3 sequence is 13 residues long. With 4 bases clipped from V and 2 bases from J, the junction kept 1 base outside the gene matches. Germline V CDR1 and CDR2: SEHNR, FQNEAQ (reference sequence). This CDR3 reads CASSSQGNYGYTF. CDR3 coding DNA: TGTGCCAGCAGCTCACAGGGGAACTATGGCTACACCTTC.

This rearrangement joins TRBV4-1 to TRBJ1-1; tentative D call: TRBD1 (5 bases). V shed 5 bases and J shed 0 bases, with 13 bases lying between them. Germline CDR1 MGHRA, CDR2 YSYEKL. The CDR3 has 15 amino acids. CDR3 sequence: CASSGGSQMNTEAFF. CDR3 DNA sequence: TGCGCCAGCAGCGGGGGGTCCCAAATGAACACTGAAGCTTTCTTT.

The V gene is TRBV5-4, the J gene TRBJ2-3; D possibly corresponds to TRBD2 (5 bases). Between the trimmed V and J ends, which lost 0 bases and 0 bases, there was a span of 11 bases. This CDR3 contains 16 residues. CDR1 and CDR2 (germline): SGHNT, YYREEE (reference sequence). The CDR3 DNA follows: TGTGCCAGCAGCTTGGAGCGACTACTGAGCACAGATACGCAGTATTTT. Translating gives CASSLERLLSTDTQYF.

The V call is TRBV19, the J call TRBJ1-3; 8 bases are a match to TRBD1. This CDR3 has 13 amino acids. Germline V CDR1 and CDR2: LNHDA, SQIVND (reference sequence). V dropped 7 bases and J dropped 4; count of bases not matched to a gene: 3. The CDR3 region is CASTGTGGNTIYF. The CDR3 DNA reads as TGTGCCAGTACCGGGACAGGAGGAAACACCATATATTTT.

J is TRBJ1-6 and V is TRBV6-5; no clear D gene. With 3 bases removed from V and 6 bases from J, the gap between germline ends came to 12 bases. The CDR3 totals 15 residues. Germline lookup yields CDR1 MNHEY and CDR2 SVGAGI. The CDR3 nucleotides are TGTGCCAGCAGTTATCGTACAGTTTTTAATTCACCCCTCCACTTT. Translated: CASSYRTVFNSPLHF.

This clone was seen only a few times. The genes are TRBV7-2 and TRBJ1-1; TRBD1 might be the D (5 bases). The V gene's germline CDR1 is SGHTA and CDR2 FQGNSA. With 5 bases removed from V and 11 bases from J, the gap between germline ends came to 21 bases. The CDR3 is 14 residues long. CDR3 DNA: TGTGCCAGCAGCCCAGCGCGAGCGGGGCCAGAGGCTTTCTTT. This sequence encodes CASSPARAGPEAFF.

This chain uses TRBV6-5 with TRBJ2-1; D is ambiguous. The CDR3 spans 11 residues. Germline V lookup: CDR1 MNHEY, CDR2 SVGAGI. V lost 8 bases and J 8 bases, leaving 10 bases between the germline ends. The CDR3 spells CASLVGHEQFF. The CDR3 DNA is TGTGCCAGCTTAGTTGGGCATGAGCAGTTCTTC.

This clone was found once. The CDR3 is CASSSQGQGGETQYF. CDR3 coding DNA: TGCGCCAGCAGCTCTCAAGGACAGGGAGGGGAGACCCAGTACTTC. The genes are TRBV5-1 and TRBJ2-5; tentative D call: TRBD1 (8 bases). The V gene lost 3 bases and the J gene lost 5 bases, with 17 bases spanning the gap. CDR3 size: 15 residues. Germline lookup yields CDR1 SGHRS and CDR2 YFSETQ.

The CDR3 is CASSSTSSNEQFF. The CDR3 coding sequence is TGTGCCAGCAGCTCGACTAGCAGCAATGAGCAGTTCTTC. The chain carries TRBV5-4 and TRBJ2-1, with 7 bases fitting TRBD2. The CDR3 covers 13 residues. Per the germline V gene, CDR1 is SGHNT and CDR2 is YYREEE (reference sequence). Trimming at V came to 3 bases and at J to 6 bases, leaving 3 bases not matched to a gene.

The rearrangement links TRBV7-9 to TRBJ1-2; 8 nucleotides match TRBD1. This CDR3 contains 15 residues. Germline values: CDR1 SEHNR, CDR2 FQNEAQ (reference sequence). V shed 0 bases and J 6 bases; nucleotides not matched to a gene: 6. The CDR3: CASSLAAQGVDGYTF. The CDR3 DNA follows: TGTGCCAGCAGCTTAGCGGCACAGGGGGTTGATGGCTACACCTTC.

This clone was picked up a small number of times. This rearrangement joins TRBV5-4 to TRBJ2-7; a possible D gene is TRBD2 (6 bases). Germline CDR1 SGHNT, CDR2 YYREEE (reference sequence). The CDR3 has 16 residues. The V and J ends lost 0 bases and 1 base respectively, with 14 bases between them. CDR3 amino acids: CASSLGSGGLSYEQYF. The CDR3 nucleotides read TGTGCCAGCAGCTTGGGGTCAGGAGGGTTGTCCTACGAGCAGTACTTC.

This clone has only a few counts. The V gene is TRBV7-2, the J gene TRBJ1-2, with D possibly matching TRBD1 (6 bases). Between the trimmed V and J ends, which lost 5 bases and 6 bases, there was a span of 19 bases. The CDR3 has 15 residues. Germline CDR1 reads SGHTA; CDR2 reads FQGNSA. CDR3 nucleotide sequence: TGTGCCAGCAGCCCATCCCGGGCCCAGGGGCATGGCTACACCTTC. It is translated as CASSPSRAQGHGYTF.

The chain links TRBV4-3 to TRBJ1-5; tentative D call: TRBD1 (6 bases). Germline V lookup: CDR1 LGHNA, CDR2 YSLEER. This CDR3 region has 18 residues. V dropped 1 base and J dropped 0 bases, with 16 bases sitting between them. For the CDR3, the DNA is TGCGCCAGCAGCCAAGGGTTACAGGGAAAATCTAGCAATCAGCCCCAGCATTTT. Protein sequence: CASSQGLQGKSSNQPQHF.

This sequence joins TRBV21-1 and TRBJ1-3; the table gives TRBD1 as D, unverified against the DNA. TRBV21-1 is a listed pseudogene. The length of the CDR3 is 17 residues. CDR3 sequence: CASSKVEVRDSGNTIYF. In nucleotides, the CDR3 is TGTGCCAGCAGCAAAGTAGAGGTCAGGGACTCTGGAAACACCATATATTTT.

This clone was observed a single time. The rearrangement uses TRBV5-1 and TRBJ2-7; 12 positions match TRBD1. Looked up from germline, CDR1 is SGHRS and CDR2 is YFSETQ. The trim removed 4 bases at V and 4 bases at J, leaving 9 bases unmatched. The CDR3 has 16 residues. The CDR3 loop reads CASSGGTGGLKYEQYF. In DNA form, the CDR3 reads TGCGCCAGCAGCGGGGGGACAGGGGGCTTGAAATACGAGCAGTACTTC.

This clone was recorded once. The rearrangement uses TRBV6-5 and TRBJ1-2; maybe TRBD1 (5 bases). This CDR3 region has 14 residues. Germline V gene data show CDR1 as MNHEY and CDR2 as SVGAGI. Trimming cost V 6 bases and J 4 bases, with 15 bases left between them. CDR3 protein: CASRKGTGVYGYTF. The CDR3 region has the DNA TGTGCCAGCAGAAAGGGAACAGGCGTCTATGGCTACACCTTC.

V gene TRBV4-3 combines with J gene TRBJ1-2, with 11 bases matching TRBD1. V dropped 1 base and J dropped 4; count of bases not matched to a gene: 5. Germline V CDR1 and CDR2: LGHNA, YSLEER. The CDR3 sequence is 16 residues long. DNA of the CDR3: TGCGCCAGCAGCCAAGCCGGTGGGACAGGGGGCTATGGCTACACCTTC. It specifies CASSQAGGTGGYGYTF.